Reported below is one T cell receptor (beta chain). The antigen is undetermined. These data belong to a study of early T cells in non-severe SARS-CoV-2 infection. Germline V gene lookup returns CDR1 LGHDT and CDR2 YNNKEL (reference sequence). The CDR3 is 14 amino acids. V lost 3 bases, J lost 6 bases, and 6 bases stayed unmatched. Unique molecular identifiers (one per individual cDNA molecule) were attached. MiXCR, applied by TCRdb to the 5' RACE reads, yields one record per CDR3 protein. This sample yields approximately 66,000 distinct CDR3 sequences, of which less than 15% are seen a single time; roughly 5% belongs to the top ten. Study results and caveats: VDJdb matches were skewed toward anti-spike CD8 T cell responses.

The sequence was obtained from an adult who was a healthcare worker with PCR-confirmed SARS-CoV-2 infection or an uninfected control (not recorded which). Sequenced input: whole blood. J is TRBJ2-7 and V is TRBV3-1; TRBD2 agrees at 9 bases. CDR3 residues: CASSQVAGAGEQYF. The CDR3, as DNA: TGTGCCAGCAGCCAGGTAGCGGGGGCCGGCGAGCAGTACTTC.